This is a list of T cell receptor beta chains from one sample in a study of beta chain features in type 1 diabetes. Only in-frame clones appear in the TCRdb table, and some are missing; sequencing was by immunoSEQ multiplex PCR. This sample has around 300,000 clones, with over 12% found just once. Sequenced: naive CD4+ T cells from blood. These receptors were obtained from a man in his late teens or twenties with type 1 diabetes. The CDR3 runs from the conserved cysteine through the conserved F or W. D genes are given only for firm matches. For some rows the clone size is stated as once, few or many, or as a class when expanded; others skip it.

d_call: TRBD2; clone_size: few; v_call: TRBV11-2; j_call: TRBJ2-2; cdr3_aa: CASSLVTGGNTGELFF; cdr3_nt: TGTGCCAGCAGCTTAGTTACGGGGGGAAACACCGGGGAGCTGTTTTTT
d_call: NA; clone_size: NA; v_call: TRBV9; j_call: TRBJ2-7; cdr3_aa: CASSPGIPAEQYF; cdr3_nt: TGTGCCAGCAGCCCAGGGATCCCCGCAGAGCAGTACTTC
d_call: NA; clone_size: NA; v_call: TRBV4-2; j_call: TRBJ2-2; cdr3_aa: CASSQATGKGTTGELFF; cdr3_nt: TGTGCCAGCAGCCAAGCTACAGGGAAGGGTACCACCGGGGAGCTGTTTTTT
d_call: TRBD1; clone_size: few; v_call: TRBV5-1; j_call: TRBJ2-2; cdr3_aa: CASSLAGTGSSGELFF; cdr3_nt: TGCGCCAGCAGCTTGGCCGGGACAGGGAGTTCCGGGGAGCTGTTTTTT
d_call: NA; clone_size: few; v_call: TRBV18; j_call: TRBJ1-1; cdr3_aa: CASSPIAEQNTEAFF; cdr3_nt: TGTGCCAGCTCACCAATCGCAGAACAAAACACTGAAGCTTTCTTT
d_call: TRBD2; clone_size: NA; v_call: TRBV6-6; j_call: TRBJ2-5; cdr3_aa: CASSPKGGEETQYF; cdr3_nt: TGTGCCAGCAGCCCCAAGGGAGGGGAAGAGACCCAGTACTTC
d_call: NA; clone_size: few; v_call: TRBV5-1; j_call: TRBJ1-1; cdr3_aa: CASSSLTGRNTEAFF; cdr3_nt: TGCGCCAGCAGCTCCCTGACAGGAAGGAACACTGAAGCTTTCTTT
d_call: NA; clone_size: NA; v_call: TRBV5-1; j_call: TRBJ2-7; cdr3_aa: CASSSPGLGPVYEQYF; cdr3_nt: TGCGCCAGCAGCTCCCCGGGACTCGGACCCGTCTACGAGCAGTACTTC
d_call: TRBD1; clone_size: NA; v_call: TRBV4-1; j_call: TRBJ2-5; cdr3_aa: CASSQTGQGLTETQYF; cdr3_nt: TGCGCCAGCAGCCAAACCGGACAGGGCCTAACAGAGACCCAGTACTTC
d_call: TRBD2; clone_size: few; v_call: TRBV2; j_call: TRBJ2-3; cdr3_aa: CASSATSGSTDTQYF; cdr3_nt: TGTGCCAGCAGCGCAACTAGCGGAAGCACAGATACGCAGTATTTT
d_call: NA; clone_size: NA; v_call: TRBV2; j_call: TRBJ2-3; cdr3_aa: CASSGRVTDTQYF; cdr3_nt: TGTGCCAGCAGTGGGCGGGTCACAGATACGCAGTATTTT
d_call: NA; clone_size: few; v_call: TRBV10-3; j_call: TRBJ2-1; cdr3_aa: CAISPAGLSGTEQFF; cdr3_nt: TGTGCCATCAGCCCAGCGGGCCTATCCGGGACGGAGCAGTTCTTC
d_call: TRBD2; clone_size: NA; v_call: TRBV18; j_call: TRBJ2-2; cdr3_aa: CASSPPGATSGLNTGELFF; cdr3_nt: TGTGCCAGCTCACCACCGGGGGCGACTAGCGGCCTGAACACCGGGGAGCTGTTTTTT
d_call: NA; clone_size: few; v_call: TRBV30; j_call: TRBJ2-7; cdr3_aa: CAWGPILEQYF; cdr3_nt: TGTGCCTGGGGCCCAATCCTCGAGCAGTACTTC
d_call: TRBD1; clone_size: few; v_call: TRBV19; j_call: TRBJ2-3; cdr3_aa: CASSIRGTGGTDTQYF; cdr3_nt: TGTGCCAGTAGTATACGGGGGACAGGAGGCACAGATACGCAGTATTTT
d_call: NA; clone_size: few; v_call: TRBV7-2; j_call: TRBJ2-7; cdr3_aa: CASSAYRGEQYF; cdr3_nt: TGTGCCAGCAGCGCATACCGGGGGGAGCAGTACTTC
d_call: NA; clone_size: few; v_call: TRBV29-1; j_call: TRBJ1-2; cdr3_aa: CSDKTGRGYTF; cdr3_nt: TGCAGCGATAAGACAGGCCGGGGCTACACCTTC
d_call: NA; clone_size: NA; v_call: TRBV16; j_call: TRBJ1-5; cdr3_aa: CASSRGDSNQPQHF; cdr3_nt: TGTGCCAGCAGCCGCGGGGATAGCAATCAGCCCCAGCATTTT
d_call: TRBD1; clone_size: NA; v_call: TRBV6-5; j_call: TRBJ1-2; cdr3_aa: CASTPGGTANYGYTF; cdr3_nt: TGTGCCAGCACCCCCGGAGGGACAGCTAACTATGGCTACACCTTC
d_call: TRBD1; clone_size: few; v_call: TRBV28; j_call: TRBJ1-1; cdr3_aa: CASSPGQGNTEAFF; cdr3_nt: TGTGCCAGCAGTCCCGGACAGGGGAACACTGAAGCTTTCTTT
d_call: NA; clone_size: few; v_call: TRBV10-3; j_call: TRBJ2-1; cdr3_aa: CAISGKGNEQFF; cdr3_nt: TGTGCCATCAGCGGCAAGGGGAATGAGCAGTTCTTC
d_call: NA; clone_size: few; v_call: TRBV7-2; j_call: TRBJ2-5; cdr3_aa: CASSLNGGQETQYF; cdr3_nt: TGTGCCAGCAGCTTAAACGGGGGACAAGAGACCCAGTACTTC
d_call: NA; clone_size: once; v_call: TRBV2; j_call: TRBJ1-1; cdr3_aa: CASSNAQDTEAFF; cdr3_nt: TGTGCCAGCAGTAACGCGCAGGACACTGAAGCTTTCTTT
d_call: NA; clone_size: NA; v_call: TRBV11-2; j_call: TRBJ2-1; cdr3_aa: CASSLDVANEQFF; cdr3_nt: TGTGCCAGCAGCTTAGACGTGGCCAATGAGCAGTTCTTC
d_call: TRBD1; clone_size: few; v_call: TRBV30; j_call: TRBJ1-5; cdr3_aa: CAWSRGQGARQPQHF; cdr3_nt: TGTGCCTGGAGTCGGGGACAGGGGGCGCGTCAGCCCCAGCATTTT
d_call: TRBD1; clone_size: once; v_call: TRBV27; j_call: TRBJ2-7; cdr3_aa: CASAYGTGFYEQYF; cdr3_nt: TGTGCCAGCGCCTACGGGACAGGGTTCTACGAGCAGTACTTC
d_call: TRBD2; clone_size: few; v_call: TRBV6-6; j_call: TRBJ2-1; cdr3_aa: CASNSGRALSYNEQFF; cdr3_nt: TGTGCCAGCAACAGCGGGAGGGCCTTATCCTACAATGAGCAGTTCTTC
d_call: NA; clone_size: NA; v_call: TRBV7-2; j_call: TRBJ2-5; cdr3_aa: CASSFRNQETQYF; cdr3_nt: TGTGCCAGCAGCTTCAGAAACCAAGAGACCCAGTACTTC
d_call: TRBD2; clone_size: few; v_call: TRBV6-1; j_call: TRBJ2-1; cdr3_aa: CATPGLAYNEQFF; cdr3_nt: TGTGCCACCCCGGGACTAGCTTACAATGAGCAGTTCTTC
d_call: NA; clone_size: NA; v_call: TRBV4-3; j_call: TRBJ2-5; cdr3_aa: CASSHYPRETQYF; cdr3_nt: TGCGCCAGCAGCCACTATCCTCGGGAGACCCAGTACTTC
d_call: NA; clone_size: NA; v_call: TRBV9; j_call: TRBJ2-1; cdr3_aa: CASSVTGWVKNEQFF; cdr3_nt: TGTGCCAGCAGCGTAACGGGATGGGTTAAGAATGAGCAGTTCTTC
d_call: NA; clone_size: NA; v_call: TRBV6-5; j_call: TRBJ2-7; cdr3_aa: CASSARAPLYF; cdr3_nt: TGTGCCAGCAGCGCGCGGGCCCCTCTGTACTTC
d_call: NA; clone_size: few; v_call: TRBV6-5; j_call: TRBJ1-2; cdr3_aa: CASSLSTVSNYGYTF; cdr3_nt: TGTGCCAGCAGTTTATCGACAGTCTCCAACTATGGCTACACCTTC
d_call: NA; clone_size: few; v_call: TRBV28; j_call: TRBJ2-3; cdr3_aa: CASSLIQGGATDTQYF; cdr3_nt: TGTGCCAGCAGCCTTATTCAGGGGGGCGCGACAGATACGCAGTATTTT
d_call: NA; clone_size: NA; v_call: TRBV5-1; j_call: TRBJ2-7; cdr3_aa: CASSLEQNYEQYF; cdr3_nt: TGCGCCAGCAGCTTGGAACAGAATTACGAGCAGTACTTC
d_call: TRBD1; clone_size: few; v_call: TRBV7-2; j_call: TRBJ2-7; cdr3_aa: CASSPTGGGGEQYF; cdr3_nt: TGTGCCAGCAGCCCGACAGGGGGCGGAGGCGAGCAGTACTTC
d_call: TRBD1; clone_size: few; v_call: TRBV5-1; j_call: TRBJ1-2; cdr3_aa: CASSLVGTGDGYTF; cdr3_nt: TGCGCCAGCAGCTTGGTAGGGACAGGGGACGGCTACACCTTC
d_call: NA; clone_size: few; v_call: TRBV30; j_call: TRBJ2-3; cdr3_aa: CAWSVGGADTQYF; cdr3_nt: TGTGCCTGGAGTGTAGGAGGGGCAGATACGCAGTATTTT
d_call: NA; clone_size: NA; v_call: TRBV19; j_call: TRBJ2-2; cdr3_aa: CASSIGAAGELFF; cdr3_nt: TGTGCCAGTAGTATAGGGGCCGCCGGGGAGCTGTTTTTT
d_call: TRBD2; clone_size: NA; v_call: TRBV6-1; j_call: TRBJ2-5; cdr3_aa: CASSEGSGEETQYF; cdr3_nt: TGTGCCAGCAGTGAGGGTAGCGGGGAAGAGACCCAGTACTTC
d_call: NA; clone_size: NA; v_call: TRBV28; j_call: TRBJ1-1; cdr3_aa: CASSLSSEAFF; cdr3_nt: TGTGCCAGCAGTTTATCCTCGGAAGCTTTCTTT
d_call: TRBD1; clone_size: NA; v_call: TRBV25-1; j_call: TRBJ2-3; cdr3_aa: CASSERQGGGTDTQYF; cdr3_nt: TGTGCCAGCAGTGAGCGACAGGGGGGTGGCACAGATACGCAGTATTTT
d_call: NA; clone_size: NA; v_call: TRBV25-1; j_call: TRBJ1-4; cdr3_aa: CASSSLGQGNEKLFF; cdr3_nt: TGTGCCAGCAGTAGCCTGGGACAAGGGAATGAAAAACTGTTTTTT
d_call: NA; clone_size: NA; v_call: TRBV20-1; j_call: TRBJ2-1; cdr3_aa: CSARFDEQFF; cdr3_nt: TGCAGTGCTAGATTCGATGAGCAGTTCTTC
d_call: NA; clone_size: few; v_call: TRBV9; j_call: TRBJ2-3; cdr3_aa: CASSAGESRDTQYF; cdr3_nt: TGTGCCAGCAGCGCCGGAGAGTCAAGAGATACGCAGTATTTT
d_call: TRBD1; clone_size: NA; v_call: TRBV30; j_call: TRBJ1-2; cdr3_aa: CAWDRATGAAYGYTF; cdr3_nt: TGTGCCTGGGACAGGGCGACAGGTGCCGCGTATGGCTACACCTTC
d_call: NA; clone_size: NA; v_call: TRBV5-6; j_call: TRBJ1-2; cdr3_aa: CASRLGGTRPGGYTF; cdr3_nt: TGTGCCAGCAGACTGGGGGGGACCCGCCCGGGTGGCTACACCTTC
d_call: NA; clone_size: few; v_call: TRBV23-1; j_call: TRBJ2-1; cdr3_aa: CASSPGEGGTYNEQFF; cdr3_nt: TGCGCCAGCAGTCCAGGGGAGGGAGGGACCTACAATGAGCAGTTCTTC
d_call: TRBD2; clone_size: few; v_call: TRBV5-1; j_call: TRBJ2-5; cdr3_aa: CASSLGTSWYQETQYF; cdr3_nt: TGCGCCAGCAGCTTGGGGACTAGCTGGTACCAAGAGACCCAGTACTTC
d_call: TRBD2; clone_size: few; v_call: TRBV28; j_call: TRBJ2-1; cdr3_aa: CASSLLTSTSYNEQFF; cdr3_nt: TGTGCCAGCAGTTTACTGACTAGCACTTCCTACAATGAGCAGTTCTTC
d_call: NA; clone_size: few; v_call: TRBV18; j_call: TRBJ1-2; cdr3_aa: CASSPPSANYGYTF; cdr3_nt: TGTGCCAGCTCACCACCCAGTGCTAACTATGGCTACACCTTC
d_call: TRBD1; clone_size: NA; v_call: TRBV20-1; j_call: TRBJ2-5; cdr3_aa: CSAYRGETQYF; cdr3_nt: TGCAGTGCTTACAGGGGAGAGACCCAGTACTTC
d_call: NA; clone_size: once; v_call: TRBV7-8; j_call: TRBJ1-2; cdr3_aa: CASSVRVAGYYGYTF; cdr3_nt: TGTGCCAGCAGCGTCCGAGTTGCAGGATACTATGGCTACACCTTC
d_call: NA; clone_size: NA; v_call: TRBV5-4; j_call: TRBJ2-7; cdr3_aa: CASSFQGTYEQYF; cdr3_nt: TGTGCCAGCAGCTTCCAGGGAACCTACGAGCAGTACTTC